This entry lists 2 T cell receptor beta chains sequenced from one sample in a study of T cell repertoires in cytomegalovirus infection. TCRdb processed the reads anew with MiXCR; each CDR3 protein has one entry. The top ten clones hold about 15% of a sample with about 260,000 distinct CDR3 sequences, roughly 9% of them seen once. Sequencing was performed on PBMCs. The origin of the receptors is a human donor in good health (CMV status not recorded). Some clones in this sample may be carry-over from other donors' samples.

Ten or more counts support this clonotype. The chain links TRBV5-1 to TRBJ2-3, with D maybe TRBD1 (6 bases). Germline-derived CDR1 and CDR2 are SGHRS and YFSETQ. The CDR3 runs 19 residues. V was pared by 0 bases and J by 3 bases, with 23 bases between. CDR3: CASSLAWTVRPEKTDTQYF. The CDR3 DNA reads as TGCGCCAGCAGCTTGGCCTGGACAGTACGCCCCGAAAAGACAGATACGCAGTATTTT.

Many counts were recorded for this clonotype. The CDR3 sequence is CASRYKRPGQGNTGELFF. As DNA, the CDR3 is TGTGCCAGCAGATATAAACGACCGGGACAGGGGAACACCGGGGAGCTGTTTTTT. The rearrangement joins TRBV6-5 to TRBJ2-2; 9 bases align to TRBD1. The CDR3 contains 18 residues. V dropped 6 bases and J dropped 1; count of bases not matched to a gene: 12. Germline loops: CDR1 MNHEY, CDR2 SVGAGI.